A single sample is the source of the 12 T cell receptor beta chains below, sequenced in a study of blood T cell repertoires in COVID-19. Sequencing was performed with immunoSEQ multiplex PCR; in TCRdb, only in-frame clones are kept and a portion is missing. Seen here are more than 85,000 clones, roughly 85% observed once, and the top ten hold over 35%. Sequencing was done on a sample of peripheral blood. These receptors were collected from an elderly man with acute or convalescent COVID-19.

The gene calls are TRBV19 and TRBJ1-5; a possible D gene is TRBD1 (6 bases). The germline V and J ends were trimmed by 4 bases and 4 bases, with 14 bases remaining between them. Germline V gene data show CDR1 as LNHDA and CDR2 as SQIVND (reference sequence). CDR3 length: 15 amino acids. CDR3 in DNA: TGTGCCAGTAGTAACGATAATACAGGGAATCAGCCCCAGCATTTT. This translates into CASSNDNTGNQPQHF. Together with reference TRBV19 and TRBJ1-5, the CDR3 gives the full variable domain: DGGITQSPKYLFRKEGQNVTLSCEQNLNHDAMYWYRQDPGQGLRLIYYSQIVNDFQKGDIAEGYSVSREKKESFPLTVTSAQKNPTAFYLCASSNDNTGNQPQHFGDGTRLSIL.

This clone came up once. The chain combines TRBV7-9 with TRBJ2-3; TRBD2 is a possible D gene (5 bases). Germline lookup yields CDR1 SEHNR and CDR2 FQNEAQ (reference sequence). This CDR3 comprises 17 residues. V shed 0 bases and J shed 1 base, with 14 bases lying between them. The CDR3 spells CASSLARGPAGTDTQYF. CDR3 nucleotides: TGTGCCAGCAGCTTAGCGCGAGGGCCGGCTGGCACAGATACGCAGTATTTT.

The chain links TRBV5-4 to TRBJ2-1; 7 bases agree with TRBD2. The CDR3 is 17 residues long. Germline loops: CDR1 SGHNT, CDR2 YYREEE (reference sequence). Trimming removed 0 bases from V and 5 bases from J; junction bases left unmatched: 11. The CDR3 nucleotides read TGTGCCAGCAGCTTGGCCAAGGGGCTAGCGGTTCACAATGAGCAGTTCTTC. It encodes CASSLAKGLAVHNEQFF.

The sample holds one count of this clone. This chain connects TRBV19 to TRBJ2-2; 13 nucleotides agree with TRBD2. The CDR3 consists of 15 residues. Trimming at V came to 9 bases and at J to 7 bases, leaving 8 bases not matched to a gene. CDR1 and CDR2 (germline): LNHDA, SQIVND (reference sequence). The CDR3 bases are TGTGCCAGCCAAGGACTAGCGGGAGAATTCGGGGAGCTGTTTTTT. Amino acid sequence: CASQGLAGEFGELFF.

The chain is built from TRBV30 and TRBJ2-5, with 8 positions matching TRBD2. CDR3 length: 16 amino acids. Germline CDR1 reads GTSNPN; CDR2 reads SVGIG (reference sequence). The V gene end was trimmed by 1 base and the J gene end by 4 bases; junction bases not matched to a gene: 11. The CDR3 region is CAWSGGLGAGVETQYF. In DNA form, the CDR3 reads TGTGCCTGGAGTGGCGGTTTGGGAGCGGGAGTAGAGACCCAGTACTTC.

The chain has TRBV24-1 and TRBJ1-2, with 7 positions matching TRBD1. The germline V gene encodes CDR1 KGHDR and CDR2 SFDVKD. Losses at the gene ends were 4 bases for V and 4 bases for J; bases not matched to a gene: 8. The CDR3 totals 15 residues. CDR3 amino acids: CATSDRDSVPYGYTF. CDR3 DNA sequence: TGTGCCACCAGTGACCGGGACAGCGTGCCCTATGGCTACACCTTC.

V and J are TRBV11-1 and TRBJ2-7; D is possibly TRBD2 (6 bases). The CDR3 spans 12 residues. Germline CDR1 and CDR2: SGHAT and FQDESV (reference sequence). Trimming took off 2 bases at V and 6 bases at J, with 8 bases between the two ends. CDR3: CASSLTSFEQYF. The CDR3 DNA follows: TGTGCCAGCAGCTTAACTAGCTTCGAGCAGTACTTC.

The chain uses TRBV7-3 and TRBJ1-1, with D possibly being TRBD1 (6 bases). The CDR3 runs 15 residues. Per the germline V gene, CDR1 is SGHTA and CDR2 is FQGTGA. The V end was cut by 2 bases, the J end by 0 bases, with 10 bases between. CDR3 amino acids: CASSLGGGLNTEAFF. The CDR3 region has the DNA TGTGCCAGCAGCTTAGGGGGCGGTTTGAACACTGAAGCTTTCTTT.

The chain is built from TRBV28 and TRBJ1-2; D uncertain. CDR3 length: 12 amino acids. The germline V gene has CDR1 MDHEN and CDR2 SYDVKM. V lost 6 bases and J lost 1, with 6 bases in between. Written as DNA, the CDR3 is TGTGCCAGCAGATCCGTTAACTATGGCTACACCTTC. Encoded protein: CASRSVNYGYTF.

V is TRBV6-2 or TRBV6-3 and J is TRBJ2-4, with a tentative D call TRBD1 (6 bases). The CDR3 extends over 13 amino acids. Germline V gene lookup returns CDR1 MNHEY and CDR2 SVGEGT. V was shortened by 6 bases and J by 3 bases, with 9 bases between the two germline ends. CDR3 nucleotides: TGTGCCAGCAGCAGGGGTGGCAAAAACATTCAGTACTTC. Translated: CASSRGGKNIQYF.

V and J are TRBV6-2 or TRBV6-3 and TRBJ1-1, with 8 bases that match TRBD1. Germline-derived CDR1 and CDR2 are MNHEY and SVGEGT. The CDR3 extends over 16 amino acids. The V gene end was trimmed by 2 bases and the J gene end by 1 base; junction bases not matched to a gene: 6. The CDR3 DNA sequence: TGTGCCAGCAGTTACGCCCACAGGGGGGAGAACACTGAAGCTTTCTTT. It yields the protein CASSYAHRGENTEAFF.

This chain connects TRBV27 to TRBJ1-2, with 10 bases aligning to TRBD1. V was clipped by 5 bases and J by 10 bases; unmatched bases: 7. This CDR3 region has 13 residues. CDR1 is MNHEY, CDR2 SMNVEV, per germline (reference sequence). CDR3 nucleotide sequence: TGTGCCAGCAGTGTTCGGGACAGGGGTGTCTACACCTTC. This encodes CASSVRDRGVYTF.